These T cell receptor beta chains were read from a single sample in a study of T cell changes during pregnancy in multiple sclerosis. Assay used: immunoSEQ multiplex PCR; TCRdb lists only in-frame clones, some missing. The sample has some 80,000 clones, roughly nine tenths seen once. Sequences were derived from peripheral blood, sampled in the first trimester of pregnancy. Receptors originate from a female donor with multiple sclerosis, enrolled in a pregnancy study. Both conserved end residues are part of each CDR3. A D gene is named only where the DNA matches it firmly. Size tells how often a clone was seen (once, few, many) or the class of an expanded clone, and some rows leave it out.

v_gene: TRBV19
abundance: .
j_gene: TRBJ2-2
d_gene: TRBD2
CDR3aa: CASIGRREGTGELFF
CDR3nt: TGTGCCAGTATTGGTAGGCGGGAGGGAACCGGGGAGCTGTTTTTT

v_gene: TRBV14
abundance: .
j_gene: TRBJ2-7
d_gene: TRBD2
CDR3aa: CASSQPGRVHEQYF
CDR3nt: TGTGCCAGCAGCCAACCGGGGAGGGTCCACGAGCAGTACTTC

v_gene: TRBV11-2
abundance: .
j_gene: TRBJ1-1
d_gene: .
CDR3aa: CASSLAVEAFF
CDR3nt: TGTGCCAGCAGCTTAGCAGTTGAAGCTTTCTTT

v_gene: TRBV9
abundance: .
j_gene: TRBJ2-1
d_gene: TRBD2
CDR3aa: CASSVKREGHSSNEQFF
CDR3nt: TGTGCCAGCAGCGTTAAGCGGGAGGGCCATTCTTCCAATGAGCAGTTCTTC

v_gene: TRBV7-2
abundance: .
j_gene: TRBJ1-2
d_gene: TRBD1
CDR3aa: CASSSGTGEFTF
CDR3nt: TGTGCCAGCAGCTCGGGTACAGGGGAATTCACCTTC

v_gene: TRBV28
abundance: .
j_gene: TRBJ2-3
d_gene: .
CDR3aa: CASSLNSDTQYF
CDR3nt: TGTGCCAGCAGTTTAAACTCAGATACGCAGTATTTT

v_gene: TRBV2
abundance: .
j_gene: TRBJ1-5
d_gene: TRBD1
CDR3aa: CARPSHRGGNQPQHF
CDR3nt: TGTGCCAGACCCAGCCACAGGGGCGGCAATCAGCCCCAGCATTTT

v_gene: TRBV7-9
abundance: few
j_gene: TRBJ1-2
d_gene: .
CDR3aa: CASSLGEGNYGYTF
CDR3nt: TGTGCCAGCAGCTTAGGGGAGGGTAACTATGGCTACACCTTC

v_gene: TRBV10-3
abundance: .
j_gene: TRBJ1-2
d_gene: .
CDR3aa: CAISEGGNYGYTF
CDR3nt: TGTGCCATCAGTGAGGGGGGCAACTATGGCTACACCTTC

v_gene: TRBV2
abundance: .
j_gene: TRBJ1-4
d_gene: TRBD1
CDR3aa: CASRGQVANEKLFF
CDR3nt: TGTGCCAGCAGGGGACAGGTCGCTAATGAAAAACTGTTTTTT

v_gene: TRBV4-3
abundance: .
j_gene: TRBJ1-2
d_gene: .
CDR3aa: CASSQDQGYYGYTF
CDR3nt: TGCGCCAGCAGCCAAGATCAGGGATACTATGGCTACACCTTC

v_gene: TRBV7-9
abundance: .
j_gene: TRBJ2-6
d_gene: TRBD1
CDR3aa: CASSLPSQGARGANVLTF
CDR3nt: TGTGCCAGCAGCTTACCCTCACAGGGGGCGAGGGGGGCCAACGTCCTGACTTTC

v_gene: TRBV6-5
abundance: .
j_gene: TRBJ2-1
d_gene: .
CDR3aa: CASSYSAGVDNEQFF
CDR3nt: TGTGCCAGCAGTTACTCTGCGGGCGTAGACAATGAGCAGTTCTTC

v_gene: TRBV21-1
abundance: .
j_gene: TRBJ2-3
d_gene: .
CDR3aa: CASSKKRPERTDTQYF
CDR3nt: TGTGCCAGCAGCAAAAAGAGGCCGGAGCGCACAGATACGCAGTATTTT

v_gene: TRBV5-6
abundance: .
j_gene: TRBJ1-1
d_gene: .
CDR3aa: CASSSTGSYTEAFF
CDR3nt: TGTGCCAGCAGCTCGACAGGTAGCTACACTGAAGCTTTCTTT

v_gene: TRBV5-1
abundance: .
j_gene: TRBJ2-7
d_gene: .
CDR3aa: CASREGSEQYF
CDR3nt: TGCGCCAGCAGAGAAGGGAGCGAGCAGTACTTC

v_gene: TRBV9
abundance: .
j_gene: TRBJ2-2
d_gene: TRBD1
CDR3aa: CASSVGQGDTGELFF
CDR3nt: TGTGCCAGCAGCGTAGGGCAGGGGGACACCGGGGAGCTGTTTTTT

v_gene: TRBV30
abundance: .
j_gene: TRBJ1-6
d_gene: .
CDR3aa: CAWSDPLSVFSYNSPLHF
CDR3nt: TGTGCCTGGAGCGATCCCCTCAGCGTCTTCTCCTATAATTCACCCCTCCACTTT

v_gene: TRBV9
abundance: once
j_gene: TRBJ2-7
d_gene: .
CDR3aa: CASSVDGAAYEQYF
CDR3nt: TGTGCCAGCAGCGTAGACGGCGCGGCCTACGAGCAGTACTTC

v_gene: TRBV19
abundance: few
j_gene: TRBJ2-3
d_gene: .
CDR3aa: CASSIAAGTTDTQYF
CDR3nt: TGTGCCAGTAGTATAGCGGCGGGAACCACAGATACGCAGTATTTT

v_gene: TRBV14
abundance: .
j_gene: TRBJ1-2
d_gene: .
CDR3aa: CASSQDPRAGRGYTF
CDR3nt: TGTGCCAGCAGCCAAGATCCCAGGGCAGGCCGGGGCTACACCTTC

v_gene: TRBV6-1
abundance: .
j_gene: TRBJ1-1
d_gene: TRBD1
CDR3aa: CASSEWGQRNTEAFF
CDR3nt: TGTGCCAGCAGTGAATGGGGACAGAGGAACACTGAAGCTTTCTTT

v_gene: TRBV18
abundance: .
j_gene: TRBJ2-7
d_gene: .
CDR3aa: CASSPSGTYEQYF
CDR3nt: TGTGCCAGCTCACCCTCAGGAACCTACGAGCAGTACTTC

v_gene: TRBV18
abundance: .
j_gene: TRBJ1-1
d_gene: .
CDR3aa: CASSPISGLNTEAFF
CDR3nt: TGTGCCAGCTCACCAATATCCGGTTTGAACACTGAAGCTTTCTTT

v_gene: TRBV7-2
abundance: .
j_gene: TRBJ2-5
d_gene: TRBD1
CDR3aa: CASSSQTGLSLETQYF
CDR3nt: TGTGCCAGCAGCTCTCAGACAGGGTTGAGTTTAGAGACCCAGTACTTC

v_gene: TRBV7-7
abundance: .
j_gene: TRBJ2-3
d_gene: TRBD2
CDR3aa: CASSLGLAGDTQYF
CDR3nt: TGTGCTAGCAGCTTAGGCCTAGCGGGAGATACGCAGTATTTT

v_gene: TRBV11-2
abundance: .
j_gene: TRBJ2-3
d_gene: .
CDR3aa: CASSSGAMTQYF
CDR3nt: TGTGCCAGCAGCTCAGGGGCCATGACGCAGTATTTT

v_gene: TRBV19
abundance: .
j_gene: TRBJ2-1
d_gene: TRBD2
CDR3aa: CASSITAGGSYNEQFF
CDR3nt: TGTGCCAGTAGTATAACTGCGGGAGGATCGTACAATGAGCAGTTCTTC

v_gene: TRBV19
abundance: .
j_gene: TRBJ2-7
d_gene: TRBD1
CDR3aa: CASSIDMETGGSYEQYF
CDR3nt: TGTGCCAGTAGTATAGATATGGAGACAGGGGGGTCCTACGAGCAGTACTTC

v_gene: TRBV21-1
abundance: .
j_gene: TRBJ2-2
d_gene: .
CDR3aa: CASSHKTPRDLNTGELFF
CDR3nt: TGTGCCAGCAGCCACAAAACCCCTCGGGACTTGAACACCGGGGAGCTGTTTTTT

v_gene: TRBV7-9
abundance: few
j_gene: TRBJ2-7
d_gene: TRBD1
CDR3aa: CASSPRPGQGTEQYF
CDR3nt: TGTGCCAGCAGCCCAAGACCGGGACAGGGAACCGAGCAGTACTTC

v_gene: TRBV25-1
abundance: .
j_gene: TRBJ2-4
d_gene: .
CDR3aa: CASSESGVFQNIQYF
CDR3nt: TGTGCCAGCAGTGAATCGGGGGTTTTCCAAAACATTCAGTACTTC

v_gene: TRBV7-9
abundance: .
j_gene: TRBJ2-5
d_gene: TRBD2
CDR3aa: CASSSETSGIGETQYF
CDR3nt: TGTGCCAGCAGCTCGGAGACTAGCGGGATCGGAGAGACCCAGTACTTC

v_gene: TRBV7-9
abundance: .
j_gene: TRBJ2-1
d_gene: .
CDR3aa: CASSLVQGSKNEQFF
CDR3nt: TGTGCCAGCAGCTTAGTCCAGGGGAGTAAGAATGAGCAGTTCTTC

v_gene: TRBV6-1
abundance: .
j_gene: TRBJ2-1
d_gene: .
CDR3aa: CASRRLVTEQFF
CDR3nt: TGTGCCAGCAGGAGACTTGTGACTGAGCAGTTCTTC

v_gene: TRBV7-6
abundance: .
j_gene: TRBJ1-1
d_gene: TRBD1
CDR3aa: CASSPILGQSNTEAFF
CDR3nt: TGTGCCAGCAGCCCCATCTTGGGACAGTCGAACACTGAAGCTTTCTTT

v_gene: TRBV19
abundance: .
j_gene: TRBJ1-5
d_gene: .
CDR3aa: CASIKGDGIQPQHF
CDR3nt: TGTGCCAGTATTAAGGGGGACGGAATTCAGCCCCAGCATTTT

v_gene: TRBV5-1
abundance: .
j_gene: TRBJ1-2
d_gene: .
CDR3aa: CASSSGQTYGYTF
CDR3nt: TGCGCCAGCAGCTCGGGACAAACCTATGGCTACACCTTC

v_gene: TRBV2
abundance: .
j_gene: TRBJ2-1
d_gene: TRBD2
CDR3aa: CASRVAGGGLNEQFF
CDR3nt: TGTGCCAGCAGAGTAGCGGGAGGCGGCCTCAATGAGCAGTTCTTC

v_gene: TRBV10-3
abundance: .
j_gene: TRBJ1-3
d_gene: .
CDR3aa: CAIGQNEGNTIYF
CDR3nt: TGTGCCATCGGGCAGAACGAGGGAAACACCATATATTTT

v_gene: TRBV9
abundance: .
j_gene: TRBJ2-7
d_gene: TRBD2
CDR3aa: CASSVEGAGVGEQYF
CDR3nt: TGTGCCAGCAGCGTAGAGGGAGCGGGGGTGGGTGAGCAGTACTTC

v_gene: TRBV6-5
abundance: .
j_gene: TRBJ1-4
d_gene: TRBD1
CDR3aa: CASRYTGASEKLFF
CDR3nt: TGTGCCAGCAGATACACAGGGGCCAGTGAAAAACTGTTTTTT

v_gene: TRBV5-4
abundance: .
j_gene: TRBJ2-3
d_gene: TRBD1
CDR3aa: CASGDRGRTDTQYF
CDR3nt: TGTGCCAGCGGGGACAGGGGGCGGACAGATACGCAGTATTTT